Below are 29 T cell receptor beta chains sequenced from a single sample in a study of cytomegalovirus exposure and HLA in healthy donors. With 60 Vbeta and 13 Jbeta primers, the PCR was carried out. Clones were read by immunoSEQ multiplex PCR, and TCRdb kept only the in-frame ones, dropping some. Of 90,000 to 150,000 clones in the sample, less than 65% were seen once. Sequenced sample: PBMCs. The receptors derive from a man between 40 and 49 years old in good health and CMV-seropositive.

The CDR3 is CASSLARGGYETQYF. DNA of the CDR3: TGTGCCAGCAGCTTAGCGCGGGGGGGCTACGAGACCCAGTACTTC. The chain has TRBV7-2 and TRBJ2-5; 9 bases align to TRBD2. V lost 0 bases to trimming and J lost 5 bases; unmatched junction nucleotides: 4. Germline-derived CDR1 and CDR2 are SGHTA and FQGNSA. The CDR3 length is 15 residues.

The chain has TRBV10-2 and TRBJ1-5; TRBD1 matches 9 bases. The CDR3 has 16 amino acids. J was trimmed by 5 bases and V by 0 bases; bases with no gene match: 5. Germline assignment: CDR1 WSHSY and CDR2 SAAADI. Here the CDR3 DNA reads TGCGCCAGCAGTGAGTCAAGGACAGGGGTTTATCAGCCCCAGCATTTT. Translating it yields CASSESRTGVYQPQHF.

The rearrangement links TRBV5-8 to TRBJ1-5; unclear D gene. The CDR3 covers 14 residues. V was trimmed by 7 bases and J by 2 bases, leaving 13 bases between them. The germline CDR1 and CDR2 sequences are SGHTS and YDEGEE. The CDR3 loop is CASGRGFGNQPQHF. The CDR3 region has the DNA TGTGCCAGCGGGAGAGGGTTTGGCAATCAGCCCCAGCATTTT.

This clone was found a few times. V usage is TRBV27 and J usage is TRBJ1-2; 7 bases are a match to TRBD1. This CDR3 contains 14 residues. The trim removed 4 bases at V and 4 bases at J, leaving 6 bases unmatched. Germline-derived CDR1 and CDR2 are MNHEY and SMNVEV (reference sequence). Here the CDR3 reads CASSYRQGPYGYTF. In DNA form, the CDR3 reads TGTGCCAGCAGTTACCGACAGGGACCCTATGGCTACACCTTC.

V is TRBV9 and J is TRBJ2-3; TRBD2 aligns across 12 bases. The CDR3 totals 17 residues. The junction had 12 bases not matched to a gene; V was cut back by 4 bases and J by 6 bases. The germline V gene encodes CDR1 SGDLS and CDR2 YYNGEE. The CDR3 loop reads CASSSSPSGGARDTQYF. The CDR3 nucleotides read TGTGCCAGCAGCTCCTCCCCTAGCGGGGGGGCCAGGGATACGCAGTATTTT.

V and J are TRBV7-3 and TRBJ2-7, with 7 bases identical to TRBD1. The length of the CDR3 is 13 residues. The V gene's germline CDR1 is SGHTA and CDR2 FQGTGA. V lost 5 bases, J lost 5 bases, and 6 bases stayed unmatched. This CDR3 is CASSPGTVHEQYF. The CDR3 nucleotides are TGTGCCAGCAGCCCGGGGACAGTCCACGAGCAGTACTTC. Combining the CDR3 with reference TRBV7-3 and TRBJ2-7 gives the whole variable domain GAGVSQTPSNKVTEKGKYVELRCDPISGHTALYWYRQSLGQGPEFLIYFQGTGAADDSGLPNDRFFAVRPEGSVSTLKIQRTERGDSAVYLCASSPGTVHEQYFGPGTRLTVT.

CDR3 DNA sequence: TGTGCCAGCAGCTGGGGACTAGCGGCTACCTACGAGCAGTACTTC. Protein sequence: CASSWGLAATYEQYF. V and J are TRBV7-2 and TRBJ2-7; TRBD2 aligns across 11 bases. From germline, CDR1 is SGHTA and CDR2 FQGNSA. V gave up 4 bases and J gave up 2 bases; unmatched junction bases: 4. The CDR3 totals 15 residues.

This CDR3 is CASSEALGALSSPLHF. The CDR3 DNA sequence: TGTGCCAGCAGTGAAGCGCTGGGGGCATTGAGTTCACCCCTCCACTTT. The chain combines TRBV6-1 with TRBJ1-6; the D gene is possibly TRBD1 (6 bases). Trimming removed 0 bases from V and 9 bases from J, with 15 bases in between. This CDR3 contains 16 residues. The germline V gene encodes CDR1 MNHNS and CDR2 SASEGT.

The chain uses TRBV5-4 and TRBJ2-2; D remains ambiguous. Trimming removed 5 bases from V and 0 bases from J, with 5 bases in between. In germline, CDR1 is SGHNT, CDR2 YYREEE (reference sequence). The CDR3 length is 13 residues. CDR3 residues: CASRGANTGELFF. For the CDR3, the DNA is TGTGCCAGCAGAGGAGCGAACACCGGGGAGCTGTTTTTT.

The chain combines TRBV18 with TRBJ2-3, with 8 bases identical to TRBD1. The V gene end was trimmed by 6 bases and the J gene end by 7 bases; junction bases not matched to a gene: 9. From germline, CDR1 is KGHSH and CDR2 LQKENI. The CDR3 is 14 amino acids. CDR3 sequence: CASSLQQGANTQYF. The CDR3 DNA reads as TGTGCCAGCTCGCTCCAGCAGGGGGCTAATACGCAGTATTTT.

CDR3 in amino acids: CASSLTRLISGNEQFF. Written as DNA, the CDR3 is TGCGCCAGCAGCCTTACACGACTCATATCTGGCAATGAGCAGTTCTTC. The chain couples TRBV4-1 to TRBJ2-1; D ambiguous. With 4 bases removed from V and 6 bases from J, the gap between germline ends came to 19 bases. Germline V gives CDR1 MGHRA, CDR2 YSYEKL. There are 16 residues in the CDR3.

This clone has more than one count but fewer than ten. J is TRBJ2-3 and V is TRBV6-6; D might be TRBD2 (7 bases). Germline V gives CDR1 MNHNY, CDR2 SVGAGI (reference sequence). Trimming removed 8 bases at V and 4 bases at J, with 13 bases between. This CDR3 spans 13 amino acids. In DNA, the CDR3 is TGTGCCAGCTCGGGGGGCCGGCCAGATACGCAGTATTTT. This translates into CASSGGRPDTQYF.

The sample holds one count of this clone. CDR3 residues: CSVSIFTGQGSYNEQFF. CDR3 in DNA: TGCAGCGTTTCAATCTTTACGGGACAGGGTAGTTACAATGAGCAGTTCTTC. This sequence joins TRBV29-1 and TRBJ2-1, with TRBD1 matching over 9 bases. The junction had 15 bases not matched to a gene; V was cut back by 5 bases and J by 4 bases. The V gene's germline CDR1 is SQVTM and CDR2 ANQGSEA. This CDR3 region has 17 residues.

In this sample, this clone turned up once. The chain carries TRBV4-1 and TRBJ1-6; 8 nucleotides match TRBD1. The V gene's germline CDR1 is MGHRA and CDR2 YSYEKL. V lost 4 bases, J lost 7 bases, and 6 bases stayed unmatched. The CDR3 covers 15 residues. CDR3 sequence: CASSLSGQGNSPLHF. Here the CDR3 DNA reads TGCGCCAGCAGCCTATCTGGACAGGGCAATTCACCCCTCCACTTT.

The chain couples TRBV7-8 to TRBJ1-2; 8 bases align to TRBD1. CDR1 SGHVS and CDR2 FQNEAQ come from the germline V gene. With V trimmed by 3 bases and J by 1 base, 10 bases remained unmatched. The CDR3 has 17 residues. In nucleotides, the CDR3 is TGTGCCAGCAGCTTTCCGGGACAGGAGTTTCATAACTATGGCTACACCTTC. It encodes CASSFPGQEFHNYGYTF.

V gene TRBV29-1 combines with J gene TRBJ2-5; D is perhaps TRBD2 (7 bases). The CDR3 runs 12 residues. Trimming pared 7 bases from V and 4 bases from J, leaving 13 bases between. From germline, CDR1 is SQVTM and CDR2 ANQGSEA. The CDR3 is CSGGGQLETQYF. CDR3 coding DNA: TGCAGCGGGGGGGGGCAGTTAGAGACCCAGTACTTC.

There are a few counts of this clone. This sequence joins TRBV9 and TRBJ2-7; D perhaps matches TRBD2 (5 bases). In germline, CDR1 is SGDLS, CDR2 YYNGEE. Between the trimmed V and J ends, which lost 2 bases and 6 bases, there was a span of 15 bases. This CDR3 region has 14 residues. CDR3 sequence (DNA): TGTGCCAGCAGCGTCAGCCCCTCTAGCTCCGAGCAGTACTTC. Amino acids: CASSVSPSSSEQYF.

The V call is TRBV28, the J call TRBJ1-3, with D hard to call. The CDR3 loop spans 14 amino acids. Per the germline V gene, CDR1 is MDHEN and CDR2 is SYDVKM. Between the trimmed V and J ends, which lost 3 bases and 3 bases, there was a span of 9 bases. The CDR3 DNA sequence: TGTGCCAGCAGTTTGTACCTAGGTGGAAACACCATATATTTT. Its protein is CASSLYLGGNTIYF.

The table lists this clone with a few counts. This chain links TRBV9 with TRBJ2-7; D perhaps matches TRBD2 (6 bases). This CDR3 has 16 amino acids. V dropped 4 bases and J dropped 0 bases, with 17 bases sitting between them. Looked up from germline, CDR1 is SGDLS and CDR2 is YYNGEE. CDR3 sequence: CASSPRGSGFSYEQYF. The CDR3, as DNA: TGTGCCAGCAGCCCCCGTGGTAGCGGTTTCTCCTACGAGCAGTACTTC.

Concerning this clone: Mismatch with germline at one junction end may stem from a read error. The CDR3 protein is CANSVGGGLNQPQHF. CDR3 bases: TGTGCCAACAGCGTAGGCGGGGGGCTGAATCAGCCCCAGCATTTT. This chain connects TRBV9 to TRBJ1-5; D possibly corresponds to TRBD1 (6 bases). The CDR3 has 15 amino acids. From germline, CDR1 is SGDLS and CDR2 YYNGEE.

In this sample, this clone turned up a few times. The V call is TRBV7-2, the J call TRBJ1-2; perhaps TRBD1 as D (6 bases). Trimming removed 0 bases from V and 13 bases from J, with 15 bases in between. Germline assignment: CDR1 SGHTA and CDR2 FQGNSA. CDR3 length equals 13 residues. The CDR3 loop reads CASSLAGRGGGTF. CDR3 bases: TGTGCCAGCAGCTTAGCGGGCAGGGGCGGGGGCACCTTC.

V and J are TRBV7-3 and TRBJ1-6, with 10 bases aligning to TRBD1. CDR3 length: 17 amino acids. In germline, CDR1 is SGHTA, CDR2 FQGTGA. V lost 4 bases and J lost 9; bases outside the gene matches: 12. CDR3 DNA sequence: TGTGCCAGCAGCTCGCAAGGAACGAGGACAGGGGGTTCACCCCTCCACTTT. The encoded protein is CASSSQGTRTGGSPLHF.

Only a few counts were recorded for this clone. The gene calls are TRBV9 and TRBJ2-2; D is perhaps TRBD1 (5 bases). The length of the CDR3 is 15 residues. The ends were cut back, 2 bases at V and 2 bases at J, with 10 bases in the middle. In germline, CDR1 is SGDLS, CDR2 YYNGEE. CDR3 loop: CASSVGPLNTGELFF. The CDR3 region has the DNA TGTGCCAGCAGCGTGGGGCCTCTTAACACCGGGGAGCTGTTTTTT.

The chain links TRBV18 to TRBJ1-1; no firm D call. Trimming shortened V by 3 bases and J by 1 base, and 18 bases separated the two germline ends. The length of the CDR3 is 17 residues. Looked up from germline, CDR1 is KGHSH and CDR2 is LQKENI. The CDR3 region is CASSPLTRLSPNTEAFF. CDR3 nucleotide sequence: TGTGCCAGCTCACCCCTCACGAGACTCAGTCCGAACACTGAAGCTTTCTTT.

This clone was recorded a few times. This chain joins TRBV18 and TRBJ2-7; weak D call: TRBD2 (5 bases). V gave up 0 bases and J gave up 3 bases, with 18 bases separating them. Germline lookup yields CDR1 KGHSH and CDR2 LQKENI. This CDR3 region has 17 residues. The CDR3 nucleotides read TGTGCCAGCTCACCACCGCGGGCCGGCAACACGAACTACGAGCAGTACTTC. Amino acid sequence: CASSPPRAGNTNYEQYF. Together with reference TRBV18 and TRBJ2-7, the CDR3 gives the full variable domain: NAGVMQNPRHLVRRRGQEARLRCSPMKGHSHVYWYRQLPEEGLKFMVYLQKENIIDESGMPKERFSAEFPKEGPSILRIQQVVRGDSAAYFCASSPPRAGNTNYEQYFGPGTRLTVT.

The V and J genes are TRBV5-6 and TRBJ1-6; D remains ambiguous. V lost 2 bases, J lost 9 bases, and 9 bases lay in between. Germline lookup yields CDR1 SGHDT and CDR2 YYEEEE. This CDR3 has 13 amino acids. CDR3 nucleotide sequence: TGTGCCAGCAGCTTACAGCAGGTTTCACCCCTCCACTTT. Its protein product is CASSLQQVSPLHF.

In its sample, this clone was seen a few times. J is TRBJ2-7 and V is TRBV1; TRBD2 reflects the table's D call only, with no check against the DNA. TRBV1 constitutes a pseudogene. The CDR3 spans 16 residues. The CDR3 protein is CTSSHETPAPFYEQYF. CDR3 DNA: TGCACCAGCAGCCACGAGACTCCGGCCCCGTTCTACGAGCAGTACTTC.

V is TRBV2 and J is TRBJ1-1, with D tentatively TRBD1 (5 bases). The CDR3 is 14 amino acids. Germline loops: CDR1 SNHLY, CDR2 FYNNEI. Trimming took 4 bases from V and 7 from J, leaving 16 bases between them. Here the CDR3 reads CASSAVTPGGEAFF. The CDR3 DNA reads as TGTGCCAGCAGTGCCGTCACTCCCGGGGGTGAAGCTTTCTTT.

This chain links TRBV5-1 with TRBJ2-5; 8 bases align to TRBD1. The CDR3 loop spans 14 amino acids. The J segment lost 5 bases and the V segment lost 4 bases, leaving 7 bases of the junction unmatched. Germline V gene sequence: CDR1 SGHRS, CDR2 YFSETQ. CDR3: CASSPGTGGETQYF. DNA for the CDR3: TGCGCCAGCAGCCCAGGGACAGGCGGGGAGACCCAGTACTTC.